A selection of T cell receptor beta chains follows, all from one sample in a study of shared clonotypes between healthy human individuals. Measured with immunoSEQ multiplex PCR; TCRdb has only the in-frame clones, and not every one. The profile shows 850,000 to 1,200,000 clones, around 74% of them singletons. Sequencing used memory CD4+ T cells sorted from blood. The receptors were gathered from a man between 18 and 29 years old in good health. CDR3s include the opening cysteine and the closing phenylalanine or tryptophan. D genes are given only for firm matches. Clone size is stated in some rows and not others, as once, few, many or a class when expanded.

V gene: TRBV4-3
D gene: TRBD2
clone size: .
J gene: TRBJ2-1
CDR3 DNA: TGCGCCAGCAGTGGCGGGAGTAAAGACAATGAGCAGTTCTTC
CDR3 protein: CASSGGSKDNEQFF

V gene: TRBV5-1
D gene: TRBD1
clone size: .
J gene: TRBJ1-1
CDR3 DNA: TGCGCCAGCAGTTCACAGGGGTTGAACACTGAAGCTTTCTTT
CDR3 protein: CASSSQGLNTEAFF

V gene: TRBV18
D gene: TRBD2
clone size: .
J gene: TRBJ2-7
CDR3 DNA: TGTGCCAGCTCACCGATATTAGGACTAGCGGGAGGGTACGAGCAGTACTTC
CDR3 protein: CASSPILGLAGGYEQYF

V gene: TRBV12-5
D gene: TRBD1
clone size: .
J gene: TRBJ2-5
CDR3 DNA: TGTGCTAGTGGTTTGTACCCCACAGGGGGGACCCAGTACTTC
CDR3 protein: CASGLYPTGGTQYF

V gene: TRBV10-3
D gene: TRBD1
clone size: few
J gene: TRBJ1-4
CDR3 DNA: TGTGCCATCAGACAGGGGAATAATGAAAAACTGTTTTTT
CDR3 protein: CAIRQGNNEKLFF

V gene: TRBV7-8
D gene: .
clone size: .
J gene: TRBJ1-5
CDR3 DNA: TGTGCCAGCAGCTTCGGGGTAACGGATCAGCCCCAGCATTTT
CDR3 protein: CASSFGVTDQPQHF

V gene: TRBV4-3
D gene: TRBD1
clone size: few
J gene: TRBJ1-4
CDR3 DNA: TGCGCCAGCAGCCAAAGAAACAGGGGGAGCGAAAAACTGTTTTTT
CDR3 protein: CASSQRNRGSEKLFF

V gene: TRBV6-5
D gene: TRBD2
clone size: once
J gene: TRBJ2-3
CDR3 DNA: TGTGCCAGCTCGACTAGCGGGAGGGCGGCGGATACGCAGTATTTT
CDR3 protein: CASSTSGRAADTQYF

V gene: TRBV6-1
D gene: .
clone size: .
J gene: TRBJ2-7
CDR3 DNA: TGTGCCAGCAGGGACCGACTAGGAGCCCTCTACGAGCAGTACTTC
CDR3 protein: CASRDRLGALYEQYF

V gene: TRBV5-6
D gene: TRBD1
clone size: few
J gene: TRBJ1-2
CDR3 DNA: TGTGCCAGCAGCTCGGGACAGGGTTTAAGTGGCTACACCTTC
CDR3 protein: CASSSGQGLSGYTF

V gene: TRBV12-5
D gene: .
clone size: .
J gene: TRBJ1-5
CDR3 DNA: TGTGCTAGTGGTTTGGAGAAGCTTAGCAATCAGCCCCAGCATTTT
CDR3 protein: CASGLEKLSNQPQHF

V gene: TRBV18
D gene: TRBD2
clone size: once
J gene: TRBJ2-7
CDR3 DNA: TGTGCCAGCTCCGCTTTGGCGGGAGAGAACGAGCAGTACTTC
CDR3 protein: CASSALAGENEQYF

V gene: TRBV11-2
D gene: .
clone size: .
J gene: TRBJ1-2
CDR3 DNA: TGTGCCAGCAGCTTAGCGTGGGGCGCTAACTATGGCTACACCTTC
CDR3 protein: CASSLAWGANYGYTF

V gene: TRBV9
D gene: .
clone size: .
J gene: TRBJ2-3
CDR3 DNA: TGTGCCAGCAGCGTAGGTCAGGGGAGCACAGATACGCAGTATTTT
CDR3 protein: CASSVGQGSTDTQYF

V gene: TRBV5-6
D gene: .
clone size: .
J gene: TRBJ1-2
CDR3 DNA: TGTGCCAGCAGCTTGGCTATAGGACACCTCTATGGCTACACCTTC
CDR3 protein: CASSLAIGHLYGYTF

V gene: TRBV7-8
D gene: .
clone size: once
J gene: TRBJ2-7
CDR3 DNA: TGTGCCAGCGTGAGCGACGGGGCCTACGAGCAGTACTTC
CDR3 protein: CASVSDGAYEQYF

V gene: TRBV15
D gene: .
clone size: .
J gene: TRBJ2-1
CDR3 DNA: TGTGCCACCAGCAGAGAGTCGGGAGCCCCCAATGAGCAGTTCTTC
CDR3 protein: CATSRESGAPNEQFF

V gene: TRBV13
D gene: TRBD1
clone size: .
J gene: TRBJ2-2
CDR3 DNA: TGTGCCAGCAGAATTCAGGGGGCGAACACCGGGGAGCTGTTTTTT
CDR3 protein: CASRIQGANTGELFF

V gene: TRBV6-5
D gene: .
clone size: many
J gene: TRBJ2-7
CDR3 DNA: TGTGCCAGCAAATCAGAGGGCCGAGACTCCTACGAGCAGTACTTC
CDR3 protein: CASKSEGRDSYEQYF

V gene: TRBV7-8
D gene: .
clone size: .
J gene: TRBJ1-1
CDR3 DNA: TGTGCCAGCAGCTTAGGAACGGGAAACACTGAAGCTTTCTTT
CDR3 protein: CASSLGTGNTEAFF

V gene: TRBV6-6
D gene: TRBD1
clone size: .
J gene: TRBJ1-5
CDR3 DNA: TGTGCCAGCAAGGACAGGGGGGGACAGCCCCAGCATTTT
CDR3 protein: CASKDRGGQPQHF

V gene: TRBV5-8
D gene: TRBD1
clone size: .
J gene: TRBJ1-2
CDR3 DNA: TGTGCCACCCCCAGGACAGGGCTTCGTGGCTACACCTTC
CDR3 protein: CATPRTGLRGYTF

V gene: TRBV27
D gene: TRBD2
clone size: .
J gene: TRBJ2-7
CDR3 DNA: TGTGCCAGCAGTTTATCGATAGGGGCTAGCGGGAGGAGTGAGCAGTACTTC
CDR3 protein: CASSLSIGASGRSEQYF

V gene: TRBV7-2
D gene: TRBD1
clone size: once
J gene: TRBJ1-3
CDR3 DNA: TGTGCCAGCAGCAAACGACCCACAGGGGGCTCTGGAAACACCATATATTTT
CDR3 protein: CASSKRPTGGSGNTIYF

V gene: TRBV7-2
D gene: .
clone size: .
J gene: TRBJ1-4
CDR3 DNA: TGTGCCAGCAGCTTGCGGGACAAGGGGGAAAAACTGTTTTTT
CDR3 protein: CASSLRDKGEKLFF

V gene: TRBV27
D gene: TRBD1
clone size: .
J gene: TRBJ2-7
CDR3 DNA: TGTGCCAGCAGTCGAAAACACTTACAGGGGTACGAGCAGTACTTC
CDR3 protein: CASSRKHLQGYEQYF

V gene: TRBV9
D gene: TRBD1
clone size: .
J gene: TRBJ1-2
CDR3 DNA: TGTGCCAGCAGCGTAGACAGGGGTTACGGCTACACCTTC
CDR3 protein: CASSVDRGYGYTF

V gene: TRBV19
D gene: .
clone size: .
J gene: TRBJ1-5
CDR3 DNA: TGTGCCAGTAGTCTCGCGAGCAATCAGCCCCAGCATTTT
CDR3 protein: CASSLASNQPQHF

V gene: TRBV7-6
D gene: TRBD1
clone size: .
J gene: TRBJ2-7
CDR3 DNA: TGTGCCAGCAGCTTAAAAGCGGACAGGCCCCACGAGCAGTACTTC
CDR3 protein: CASSLKADRPHEQYF

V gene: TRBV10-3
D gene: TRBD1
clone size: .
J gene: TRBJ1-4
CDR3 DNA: TGTGCCATCAGTCCCGGGACAGGGGCAACTAATGAAAAACTGTTTTTT
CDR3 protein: CAISPGTGATNEKLFF

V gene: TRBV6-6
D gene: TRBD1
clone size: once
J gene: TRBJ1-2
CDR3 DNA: TGTGCCAGCACCCGGACAGGGAGTTCCTATGGCTACACCTTC
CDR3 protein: CASTRTGSSYGYTF

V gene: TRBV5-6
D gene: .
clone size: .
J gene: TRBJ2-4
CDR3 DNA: TGTGCCAGCAGCACGGGGGCGTCTAGATTAAACATTCAGTACTTC
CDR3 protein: CASSTGASRLNIQYF

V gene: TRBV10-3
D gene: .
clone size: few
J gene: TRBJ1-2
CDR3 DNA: TGTGCCATCAGTGAGGCGCGGGGGGAGATGATCTATGGCTACACCTTC
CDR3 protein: CAISEARGEMIYGYTF

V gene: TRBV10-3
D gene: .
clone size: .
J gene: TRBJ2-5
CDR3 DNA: TGTGCCATCAGTGAATTCCCCATTGGCGGCCTCGTCCAAGAGACCCAGTACTTC
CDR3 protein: CAISEFPIGGLVQETQYF

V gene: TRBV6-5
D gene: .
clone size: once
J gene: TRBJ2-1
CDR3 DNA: TGTGCCAGCAGTTACCTTAATGAGCAGTTCTTC
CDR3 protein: CASSYLNEQFF

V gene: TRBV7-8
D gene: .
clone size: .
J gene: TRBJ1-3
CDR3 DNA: TGTGCCAGCAGCTCCTACAGTTTCTCTGGAAACACCATATATTTT
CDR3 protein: CASSSYSFSGNTIYF

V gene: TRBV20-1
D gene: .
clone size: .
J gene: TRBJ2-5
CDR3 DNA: TGCAGTGCTCAAATAGAGACCCAGTACTTC
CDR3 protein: CSAQIETQYF

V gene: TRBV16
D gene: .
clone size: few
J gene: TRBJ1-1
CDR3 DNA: TGTGCCAGCAGCCAATCGGGTGCTGGGCTCACTGAAGCTTTCTTT
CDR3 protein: CASSQSGAGLTEAFF

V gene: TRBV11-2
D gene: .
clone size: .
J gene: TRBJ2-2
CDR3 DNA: TGTGCCAGCAGCTTAGTCCCAGGGTCGAACACCGGGGAGCTGTTTTTT
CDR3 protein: CASSLVPGSNTGELFF

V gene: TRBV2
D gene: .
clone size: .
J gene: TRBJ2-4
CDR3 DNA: TGTGCCAGCACTGTCTCCGGGCCCTCAACCAAAAACATTCAGTACTTC
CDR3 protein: CASTVSGPSTKNIQYF

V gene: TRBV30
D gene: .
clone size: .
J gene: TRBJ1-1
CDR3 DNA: TGTGCCTGGAAGTGGGGGGCCGGAGGGAACACTGAAGCTTTCTTT
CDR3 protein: CAWKWGAGGNTEAFF

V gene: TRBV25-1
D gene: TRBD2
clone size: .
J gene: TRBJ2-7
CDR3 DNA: TGTGCCAGCAGTGACACTAGCGGGAGTCTCGATGTCGGGTACGAGCAGTACTTC
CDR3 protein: CASSDTSGSLDVGYEQYF

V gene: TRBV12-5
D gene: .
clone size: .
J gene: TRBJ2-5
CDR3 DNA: TGTGCTAGTGGTTTGCTGGAAGGGGGGACCCAGTACTTC
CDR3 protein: CASGLLEGGTQYF

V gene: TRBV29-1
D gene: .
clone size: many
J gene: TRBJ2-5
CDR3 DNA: TGCAGCGCCGAGGAGAGGGAGACCCAGTACTTC
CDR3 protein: CSAEERETQYF